Below are 29 T cell receptor beta chains sequenced from a single sample in a study of T-cell reconstitution after alpha-beta-depleted transplantation in children. Preparation of the TCRbeta library was carried out with unique molecular identifiers. TCRdb analysed the PCR reads with MiXCR anew, one entry per CDR3 protein. This table holds over 550,000 distinct CDR3 sequences, roughly a tenth found once. The sample here was PBMCs from the stem cell graft donor, taken from the stem cell graft. These receptors originate from a human donor who donated a stem cell graft to a child with acute myeloid leukemia.

This rearrangement joins TRBV5-1 to TRBJ2-5, with TRBD2 matching over 11 bases. Germline-derived CDR1 and CDR2 are SGHRS and YFSETQ. With 4 bases clipped from V and 5 bases from J, the junction kept 7 bases outside the gene matches. The CDR3 is made up of 15 amino acids. The CDR3 spells CASSLSGRAEETQYF. CDR3 DNA sequence: TGCGCCAGCAGCCTTAGCGGGAGGGCCGAGGAGACCCAGTACTTC.

V usage is TRBV7-2 and J usage is TRBJ2-1, with 7 bases fitting TRBD2. Germline lookup yields CDR1 SGHTA and CDR2 FQGNSA. Trimming at V came to 2 bases and at J to 3 bases, leaving 4 bases not matched to a gene. The CDR3 spans 15 residues. CDR3 sequence: CASSLMKRDYNEQFF. The CDR3 nucleotides are TGTGCCAGCAGCTTAATGAAGCGGGACTACAATGAGCAGTTCTTC.

This clonotype was detected many times. Germline is not matched at one junction end, which may reflect a read error. The chain is built from TRBV3-1 and TRBJ2-1; 7 nucleotides agree with TRBD2. The CDR3 runs to 13 residues. Germline values: CDR1 LGHDT, CDR2 YNNKEL (reference sequence). In nucleotides, the CDR3 is TGTGCCAGCAGCCAAAACTCCGGCGGGAGTCAAATCTTC. Its translation is CASSQNSGGSQIF.

This clonotype was seen a few times. V gene TRBV29-1 combines with J gene TRBJ2-4, with D perhaps TRBD2 (5 bases). The CDR3 has 15 residues. Germline assignment: CDR1 SQVTM and CDR2 ANQGSEA. CDR3 protein: CSVFTPGEAKNIQYF. The CDR3 nucleotides read TGCAGTGTCTTCACACCCGGGGAAGCCAAAAACATTCAGTACTTC.

This clonotype has at least ten counts. V usage is TRBV7-9 and J usage is TRBJ2-1, with D possibly being TRBD1 or TRBD2 (5 bases each). The CDR3 extends over 15 amino acids. The germline gives CDR1 SEHNR, CDR2 FQNEAQ (reference sequence). V was pared by 8 bases and J by 1 base, with 15 bases between. CDR3 region: CASGSGTPSYNEQFF. In nucleotides, the CDR3 is TGTGCCAGCGGATCCGGGACCCCATCCTACAATGAGCAGTTCTTC.

This clonotype was counted a few times. The gene calls are TRBV2 and TRBJ2-2, with TRBD2 identical over 8 bases. The germline CDR1 and CDR2 sequences are SNHLY and FYNNEI. The CDR3 runs to 14 residues. V shed 6 bases and J 6 bases; nucleotides not matched to a gene: 6. DNA for the CDR3: TGTGCCAGCAGGCAAGGACTAGCAGCCGGGGAGCTGTTTTTT. Its protein is CASRQGLAAGELFF.

In this sample, this clonotype turned up many times. V and J are TRBV10-3 and TRBJ2-5, with D maybe TRBD2 (5 bases). With 7 bases removed from V and 5 bases from J, the gap between germline ends came to 17 bases. The germline gives CDR1 ENHRY, CDR2 SYGVKD. The CDR3 is made up of 14 amino acids. CDR3 DNA sequence: TGTGCCATCAAGATCGATGGGAGTGGGGAGACCCAGTACTTC. Translated, it gives CAIKIDGSGETQYF.

This clonotype appeared a few times. CDR3 loop: CASSLNPGSDTQYF. As DNA, the CDR3 is TGTGCCAGCAGCTTAAATCCAGGCTCAGATACGCAGTATTTT. The V and J genes are TRBV11-3 and TRBJ2-3; D is unresolved. CDR1 and CDR2 (germline): SGHNT, YENEEA. The CDR3 contains 14 residues. V lost 2 bases, J lost 4 bases, and 10 bases lay in between.

This clonotype was detected ten times or more. The chain's CDR3 is CASSAPGGPSYEQYF. As DNA, the CDR3 is TGCGCCAGCAGCGCCCCCGGTGGCCCATCCTACGAGCAGTACTTC. The chain links TRBV5-1 to TRBJ2-7; D uncertain. The germline gives CDR1 SGHRS, CDR2 YFSETQ. CDR3 length: 15 amino acids. Trimming removed 4 bases at V and 1 base at J, with 15 bases between.

This clonotype was counted many times. CDR3 region: CASSLVVGGDTQYF. The CDR3 DNA is TGTGCCAGCAGTTTGGTTGTAGGGGGGGATACGCAGTATTTT. This chain connects TRBV12-3 or TRBV12-4 to TRBJ2-3; the D call may be TRBD1 or TRBD2 (6 bases each). Trimming took off 3 bases at V and 6 bases at J, with 13 bases between the two ends. The CDR3 consists of 14 residues.

This clonotype has more than one count but fewer than ten. The rearrangement joins TRBV4-3 to TRBJ1-4; 8 positions agree with TRBD1. The germline V gene has CDR1 LGHNA and CDR2 YSLEER. Losses at the gene ends were 0 bases for V and 8 bases for J; bases not matched to a gene: 5. This CDR3 is built from 15 residues. CDR3 residues: CASSQEPTGDEKLFF. DNA for the CDR3: TGCGCCAGCAGCCAAGAACCGACAGGGGACGAAAAACTGTTTTTT.

The J gene is TRBJ2-2, the V gene TRBV27; the match to TRBD2 covers 8 bases. Germline CDR1 reads MNHEY; CDR2 reads SMNVEV (reference sequence). The CDR3 spans 14 residues. V lost 10 bases, J lost 1 base, and 5 bases stayed unmatched. In DNA form, the CDR3 reads TGTGCCACCCGACTAGCGTTGAACACCGGGGAGCTGTTTTTT. Amino acids: CATRLALNTGELFF.

This clonotype showed up many times. The chain is built from TRBV20-1 and TRBJ2-1; D gene uncertain. The germline V and J ends were trimmed by 0 bases and 0 bases, with 12 bases remaining between them. Germline V gene data show CDR1 as DFQATT and CDR2 as SNEGSKA (reference sequence). CDR3 length: 16 residues. The CDR3 reads CSAREGRPSSYNEQFF. Written as DNA, the CDR3 is TGCAGTGCTAGAGAGGGCCGCCCGAGCTCCTACAATGAGCAGTTCTTC.

The chain joins TRBV14 to TRBJ2-5; 14 bases map to TRBD2. Germline V gives CDR1 SGHDN, CDR2 FVKESK. Trimming at V came to 5 bases and at J to 2 bases, leaving 7 bases not matched to a gene. The CDR3 runs to 17 residues. This chain's CDR3 is CASSGTSGRWEQETQYF. DNA for the CDR3: TGTGCCAGCAGCGGGACTAGCGGGAGATGGGAACAAGAGACCCAGTACTTC.

The chain employs TRBV14 and TRBJ2-3; D ambiguous. CDR1 and CDR2 (germline): SGHDN, FVKESK. The CDR3 length is 13 residues. V gave up 4 bases and J gave up 14 bases, with 19 bases separating them. CDR3 DNA: TGTGCCAGCAGCCGCTATCGGGCTTCCCCTCTGTATTTT. Translation: CASSRYRASPLYF.

The sample holds many counts of this clonotype. The V gene is TRBV7-2, the J gene TRBJ2-2; 8 bases fit TRBD1. This CDR3 has 14 residues. Germline CDR1 is SGHTA and CDR2 is FQGNSA. The junction had 4 bases not matched to a gene; V was cut back by 4 bases and J by 6 bases. The CDR3 region is CASSSDRGPGELFF. CDR3 nucleotides: TGTGCCAGCAGCTCCGACAGGGGCCCCGGGGAGCTGTTTTTT.

The gene calls are TRBV19 and TRBJ2-1, with 7 nucleotides matching TRBD1. The junction had 4 bases not matched to a gene; V was cut back by 5 bases and J by 0 bases. Germline V gene sequence: CDR1 LNHDA, CDR2 SQIVND (reference sequence). The CDR3 length is 15 residues. The CDR3 spells CASSPDRTSYNEQFF. Written as DNA, the CDR3 is TGTGCCAGTAGTCCGGACAGGACCTCCTACAATGAGCAGTTCTTC.

This chain's CDR3 is CASKYRGSNQPQHF. In DNA form, the CDR3 reads TGTGCCAGCAAATATAGGGGCAGCAATCAGCCCCAGCATTTT. The gene calls are TRBV12-3 or TRBV12-4 and TRBJ1-5; TRBD1 is a possible D gene (5 bases). The CDR3 is 14 amino acids. V was pared by 7 bases and J by 1 base, with 11 bases between.

This clonotype turned up a few times. The CDR3 here is CASSPLAGDYEQYF. Here the CDR3 DNA reads TGTGCCAGCAGTCCGCTAGCGGGGGACTACGAGCAGTACTTC. V gene TRBV12-3 or TRBV12-4 combines with J gene TRBJ2-7; 10 bases are shared with TRBD2. The CDR3 is 14 amino acids. V lost 5 bases and J lost 3; bases outside the gene matches: 4.

This chain uses TRBV18 with TRBJ1-1; 9 nucleotides agree with TRBD1. V lost 4 bases and J lost 5; bases outside the gene matches: 8. CDR1 is KGHSH, CDR2 LQKENI, per germline. The CDR3 consists of 15 residues. The CDR3 here is CASSLSWDRETEAFF. CDR3 coding DNA: TGTGCCAGCTCACTATCCTGGGACAGGGAGACTGAAGCTTTCTTT. The whole variable domain, remainder taken from reference TRBV18 and TRBJ1-1, is NAGVMQNPRHLVRRRGQEARLRCSPMKGHSHVYWYRQLPEEGLKFMVYLQKENIIDESGMPKERFSAEFPKEGPSILRIQQVVRGDSAAYFCASSLSWDRETEAFFGQGTRLTVV.

CDR3 sequence (DNA): TGCAGTGCTAGAGATAGGCGGGCTGGCTCCTACGAGCAGTACTTC. Translating gives CSARDRRAGSYEQYF. V is TRBV20-1 and J is TRBJ2-7; D is perhaps TRBD2 (5 bases). This CDR3 has 15 residues. Per germline, CDR1 DFQATT and CDR2 SNEGSKA (reference sequence). V gave up 0 bases and J gave up 0 bases, with 12 bases separating them.

This clonotype appeared a few times. V usage is TRBV7-2 and J usage is TRBJ2-7; D possibly corresponds to TRBD2 (6 bases). The CDR3 length is 11 residues. Germline assignment: CDR1 SGHTA and CDR2 FQGNSA. Trimming left V 7 bases short and J 5 bases short, with 9 bases between. CDR3 sequence (DNA): TGTGCCAGCACTTGGGGGGACGAGCAGTACTTC. Protein: CASTWGDEQYF.

This clonotype was seen many times. The J gene is TRBJ2-1, the V gene TRBV7-3, with 8 bases matching TRBD2. This CDR3 region has 12 residues. CDR1 is SGHTA, CDR2 FQGTGA, per germline. Losses at the gene ends were 4 bases for V and 10 bases for J; bases not matched to a gene: 3. The CDR3 sequence: CASSYVAGEQFF. The CDR3 region has the DNA TGTGCCAGCAGCTACGTAGCGGGGGAGCAGTTCTTC.

The chain carries TRBV7-9 and TRBJ2-2; 9 positions agree with TRBD2. The V segment lost 3 bases and the J segment 5 bases; nucleotides outside the gene matches: 7. Germline CDR1 and CDR2: SEHNR and FQNEAQ (reference sequence). The CDR3 has 16 amino acids. CDR3: CASSFRLADETGELFF. The CDR3, as DNA: TGTGCCAGCAGCTTTCGACTAGCGGATGAGACCGGGGAGCTGTTTTTT.

This clonotype showed up many times. The chain combines TRBV7-9 with TRBJ2-2; no reliable D call. The CDR3 loop spans 14 amino acids. Trimming cost V 1 base and J 6 bases, with 9 bases left between them. Germline CDR1 SEHNR, CDR2 FQNEAQ (reference sequence). The DNA for the CDR3 is TGTGCCAGCAGCTTAGTCTCCCTCCCCGGGGAGCTGTTTTTT. This encodes CASSLVSLPGELFF.

Ten or more counts support this clonotype. The chain recombines TRBV7-2 with TRBJ2-7, with a possible D match to TRBD2 (5 bases). The CDR3 has 17 residues. V was pared by 1 base and J by 7 bases, with 23 bases between. Per germline, CDR1 SGHTA and CDR2 FQGNSA. The CDR3 DNA is TGTGCCAGCAGCTTAGGGTGGGAAAACCAAGGAGGAAATGAGCAGTACTTC. It codes for CASSLGWENQGGNEQYF.

In this sample, this clonotype turned up a few times. The chain combines TRBV12-3 or TRBV12-4 with TRBJ2-1, with 8 bases aligning to TRBD2. Trimming removed 6 bases from V and 7 bases from J; junction bases left unmatched: 11. The CDR3 runs 15 residues. The CDR3 DNA follows: TGTGCCAGCAGCTATTTAGCGGGAAGGGGTAATGAGCAGTTCTTC. It encodes CASSYLAGRGNEQFF.

This clonotype came up a few times. The genes are TRBV3-1 and TRBJ1-2; no clear D gene. Germline values: CDR1 LGHDT, CDR2 YNNKEL (reference sequence). CDR3 size: 13 residues. Trimming took off 5 bases at V and 4 bases at J, with 11 bases between the two ends. The CDR3 loop reads CASSKIDFYGYTF. DNA for the CDR3: TGTGCCAGCAGCAAGATAGATTTCTATGGCTACACCTTC.

The chain employs TRBV4-3 and TRBJ2-1, with 14 positions matching TRBD2. The CDR3 has 15 amino acids. CDR1 and CDR2 (germline): LGHNA, YSLEER. Unmatched junction bases numbered 1, after V lost 1 base and J lost 8 bases. The CDR3 protein is CASSQGLAGGDEQFF. The CDR3 coding sequence is TGCGCCAGCAGCCAAGGACTAGCGGGAGGGGATGAGCAGTTCTTC.